This TCR beta chain comes out of a study of T cell changes during pregnancy in multiple sclerosis (dated by TCRdb to about 2019). Broadly, across the study: Changes in the T cell repertoire over the course of pregnancy were examined in this study in women with multiple sclerosis.

Library generation was performed with the immunoSEQ multiplex PCR assay. The table was pulled from immuneACCESS by TCRdb, which kept in-frame rearrangements only. Such tables lose some clones; where checked, under half of the loss comes from unresolved V genes, and the rest has no known cause. The sample table holds around 42,000 clones, of which around 93% were seen once. Less than 0.95% of the sample is held by the ten biggest clonotypes. Unmatched junction bases come to 3, with V trimmed by 3 bases and J by 5 bases. From the germline V gene (reference sequence), CDR1 is SGHNT and CDR2 is YYREEE. Counted from cysteine to phenylalanine, this CDR3 has 13 amino acids. Only the CDR3 DNA stays, 39 bases, in frame from base 1. As regards this clone: There is no known antigen for this receptor. No per-base quality is available; no much larger clone lies one base away.

The rearrangement joined TRBV5-4 to TRBJ2-5, with 8 bases in between that match TRBD2. The TCR was taken from a female donor with multiple sclerosis, enrolled in a pregnancy study. The sequenced sample was CD4+ T cells from peripheral blood mononuclear cells, obtained before pregnancy. The DNA is TGTGCCAGCAGCTGGGGACTAGGGGAGACCCAGTACTTC. It translates as CASSWGLGETQYF.